A single sample gave rise to the 24 T cell receptor beta chains below, sequenced in a study of chronic HIV infection and antiretroviral therapy. Each CDR3 protein gets one entry after TCRdb re-called the 5' RACE reads with MiXCR. The profile shows about 38,000 distinct CDR3 sequences, roughly 8.8% of them singletons. Sequencing input: peripheral blood. The origin of the receptors is an adult who had HIV and had not received antiretroviral therapy, or was an uninfected healthy control (not recorded which).

This clonotype has only a few counts. The genes are TRBV28 and TRBJ1-1; D is unresolved. CDR1 is MDHEN, CDR2 SYDVKM, per germline. The CDR3 contains 12 residues. The V end lost 6 bases, the J end lost 12 bases, and 17 bases lay between the germline ends. The CDR3: CASRLPKGMTFF. The CDR3 DNA follows: TGTGCCAGCAGACTCCCAAAGGGAATGACTTTCTTT.

This chain joins TRBV29-1 and TRBJ2-3; D perhaps matches TRBD2 (5 bases). The V end was cut by 7 bases, the J end by 1 base, with 18 bases between. The CDR3 has 15 residues. Germline lookup yields CDR1 SQVTM and CDR2 ANQGSEA. CDR3 in DNA: TGCAGCGCCAGAACCGGGTTCGGGGGCACAGATACGCAGTATTTT. Its protein product is CSARTGFGGTDTQYF.

This clonotype appeared many times. V usage is TRBV5-1 and J usage is TRBJ2-3; D gene uncertain. The V and J ends lost 3 bases and 4 bases respectively, with 3 bases between them. Germline V gives CDR1 SGHRS, CDR2 YFSETQ. This CDR3 is built from 11 residues. This CDR3 reads CASSSPDTQYF. CDR3 DNA sequence: TGCGCCAGCAGCTCACCAGATACGCAGTATTTT. Full variable domain (rest looked up from reference TRBV5-1 and TRBJ2-3): KAGVTQTPRYLIKTRGQQVTLSCSPISGHRSVSWYQQTPGQGLQFLFEYFSETQRNKGNFPGRFSGRQFSNSRSEMNVSTLELGDSALYLCASSSPDTQYFGPGTRLTVL.

This clonotype has a handful of counts. The genes are TRBV28 and TRBJ2-1; D is unclear. CDR1 and CDR2 from the germline V gene are MDHEN and SYDVKM. V lost 3 bases, J lost 4 bases, and 10 bases lay in between. CDR3 length: 14 amino acids. CDR3 nucleotides: TGTGCCAGCAGTTTGCAGGCCGCATACAATGAGCAGTTCTTC. It is translated as CASSLQAAYNEQFF. The whole variable domain, remainder taken from reference TRBV28 and TRBJ2-1, is DVKVTQSSRYLVKRTGEKVFLECVQDMDHENMFWYRQDPGLGLRLIYFSYDVKMKEKGDIPEGYSVSREKKERFSLILESASTNQTSMYLCASSLQAAYNEQFFGPGTRLTVL.

The chain is built from TRBV7-2 and TRBJ2-2; 9 bases align to TRBD1. The V and J ends lost 5 bases and 6 bases, in that order; junction bases with no gene match: 10. The germline V gene encodes CDR1 SGHTA and CDR2 FQGNSA. CDR3 length equals 16 residues. CDR3 loop: CASSRGTGSFPGELFF. The CDR3 DNA reads TGTGCCAGCAGCAGGGGGACAGGGTCTTTCCCCGGGGAGCTGTTTTTT.

This sequence joins TRBV29-1 and TRBJ2-3; maybe TRBD2 (5 bases). Germline loops: CDR1 SQVTM, CDR2 ANQGSEA. V was clipped by 5 bases and J by 5 bases, with 8 bases between them. The CDR3 has 11 residues. The CDR3 region has the DNA TGCAGCGTTCCCCGGGGAGATACGCAGTATTTT. It encodes CSVPRGDTQYF.

This clonotype was seen at least ten times. V and J are TRBV3-1 and TRBJ2-5, with 8 bases matching TRBD2. CDR1 and CDR2 (germline): LGHDT, YNNKEL (reference sequence). Trimming removed 2 bases from V and 4 bases from J; junction bases left unmatched: 6. There are 15 residues in the CDR3. The CDR3 loop is CASSQPQAGGETQYF. CDR3 DNA sequence: TGTGCCAGCAGCCAACCCCAGGCGGGAGGAGAGACCCAGTACTTC.

V is TRBV2 and J is TRBJ2-5; D call uncertain. The CDR3 contains 15 residues. The V end lost 2 bases, the J end lost 2 bases, and 12 bases lay between the germline ends. Germline values: CDR1 SNHLY, CDR2 FYNNEI. CDR3 bases: TGTGCCAGCAGTGAATATTCATCTGAACAAGAGACCCAGTACTTC. This translates into CASSEYSSEQETQYF.

The sample holds a few counts of this clonotype. The genes are TRBV6-1 and TRBJ1-1; D unresolved. The CDR3 sequence is 14 residues long. V lost 3 bases, J lost 6 bases, and 14 bases lay in between. The germline gives CDR1 MNHNS, CDR2 SASEGT. The CDR3: CASSDVEGLPEAFF. The DNA of the CDR3 is TGTGCCAGCAGTGACGTGGAAGGACTCCCTGAAGCTTTCTTT.

Many counts were recorded for this clonotype. This chain joins TRBV29-1 and TRBJ2-7; D is unclear. CDR3 length equals 13 residues. V gave up 6 bases and J gave up 2 bases, with 14 bases separating them. Germline V gene sequence: CDR1 SQVTM, CDR2 ANQGSEA. The DNA of the CDR3 is TGCAGCGTACGAGCCATCGATACCTACGAGCAGTACTTC. It specifies CSVRAIDTYEQYF.

With regard to this clonotype: Possible read error: a much larger clone is one base away. No DNA is shown, since the ends of the CDR3 on it are uncertain; the CDR3 is the one TCRdb lists. J is TRBJ2-7 and V is TRBV5-1; TRBD1, the table's D call, lacks a check against the DNA. CDR1 SGHRS and CDR2 YFSETQ come from the germline V gene. The CDR3 is 13 residues long, counting both termini. The CDR3 region is CASVGQGASEQCF.

J is TRBJ1-1 and V is TRBV30, with a tentative D call TRBD1 (6 bases). The germline V and J ends were trimmed by 2 bases and 5 bases, with 12 bases remaining between them. In germline, CDR1 is GTSNPN, CDR2 SVGIG (reference sequence). This CDR3 contains 13 residues. The CDR3 DNA sequence: TGTGCCTGGAGTTATACAGGGTTTACTGAAGCTTTCTTT. It codes for CAWSYTGFTEAFF.

This clonotype came up a few times. V usage is TRBV11-2 and J usage is TRBJ1-5; D is uncertain. Germline loops: CDR1 SGHAT, CDR2 FQNNGV. The CDR3 length is 12 residues. The germline V and J ends were trimmed by 5 bases and 7 bases, with 9 bases remaining between them. The CDR3 reads CASSTPGQPQHF. The CDR3, as DNA: TGTGCCAGCAGCACTCCGGGGCAGCCCCAGCATTTT.

This clonotype was counted ten times or more. V and J are TRBV20-1 and TRBJ2-1; TRBD2 might be the D (6 bases). CDR3 length equals 14 residues. V lost 1 base, J lost 7 bases, and 14 bases lay in between. Germline V gene sequence: CDR1 DFQATT, CDR2 SNEGSKA (reference sequence). The CDR3 sequence is CSARVTGEWNEQFF. The CDR3, as DNA: TGCAGTGCTAGAGTTACGGGAGAGTGGAATGAGCAGTTCTTC.

J is TRBJ1-4 and V is TRBV6-5; D may be TRBD1 (6 bases). The CDR3 covers 14 residues. V gave up 7 bases and J gave up 8 bases, with 17 bases separating them. CDR1 is MNHEY and CDR2 is SVGAGI in the germline V gene. This CDR3 reads CASKDRGAGEKLFF. The CDR3 coding sequence is TGTGCCAGCAAGGACCGGGGGGCCGGCGAAAAACTGTTTTTT.

This clonotype has at least ten counts. The chain links TRBV11-3 to TRBJ2-2; no definite D call. Germline V lookup: CDR1 SGHNT, CDR2 YENEEA. This CDR3 is built from 14 residues. V lost 3 bases to trimming and J lost 1 base, with 6 bases between them. This CDR3 is CASSFQENTGELFF. The CDR3 region has the DNA TGTGCCAGCAGCTTTCAGGAGAACACCGGGGAGCTGTTTTTT.

This clonotype was detected many times. V gene TRBV7-2 combines with J gene TRBJ2-1, with 10 bases lining up with TRBD2. Germline CDR1 is SGHTA and CDR2 is FQGNSA. The CDR3 runs 16 residues. Trimming removed 0 bases from V and 5 bases from J; junction bases left unmatched: 4. The CDR3 loop is CASSLAILAGDNEQFF. Here the CDR3 DNA reads TGTGCCAGCAGCTTAGCGATCCTAGCGGGAGACAATGAGCAGTTCTTC. Using reference TRBV7-2 and TRBJ2-1 for the parts outside the CDR3, the full variable domain is GAGVSQSPSNKVTEKGKDVELRCDPISGHTALYWYRQSLGQGLEFLIYFQGNSAPDKSGLPSDRFSAERTGGSVSTLTIQRTQQEDSAVYLCASSLAILAGDNEQFFGPGTRLTVL.

The rearrangement links TRBV7-2 to TRBJ2-1; 8 bases are a match to TRBD1. With V trimmed by 9 bases and J by 5 bases, 12 bases remained unmatched. Germline lookup yields CDR1 SGHTA and CDR2 FQGNSA. The length of the CDR3 is 15 residues. This chain's CDR3 is CASSSSGGAHNEQFF. The CDR3 DNA follows: TGTGCCAGTTCTTCTTCAGGGGGCGCGCACAATGAGCAGTTCTTC.

This clonotype was found a few times. The V call is TRBV25-1, the J call TRBJ1-2; no clear D gene. CDR1 and CDR2 (germline): MGHDK, SYGVNS. Deletions cut 0 bases from V and 4 bases from J, with 3 bases between. The CDR3 totals 12 residues. Written as DNA, the CDR3 is TGTGCCAGCAGTGAATATATCTATGGCTACACCTTC. It yields the protein CASSEYIYGYTF.

The chain links TRBV29-1 to TRBJ1-4; 7 nucleotides align to TRBD1. The junction had 3 bases not matched to a gene; V was cut back by 6 bases and J by 5 bases. The CDR3 is 12 residues long. Germline V gene lookup returns CDR1 SQVTM and CDR2 ANQGSEA. The CDR3 coding sequence is TGCAGCGTGGGGGACAGAAATGAAAAACTGTTTTTT. It codes for CSVGDRNEKLFF.

In its sample, this clonotype was seen a few times. The chain couples TRBV28 to TRBJ2-7; tentatively, D is TRBD2 (5 bases). The CDR3 length is 16 residues. V lost 6 bases and J lost 0, with 18 bases in between. CDR1 is MDHEN and CDR2 is SYDVKM in the germline V gene. CDR3 sequence reads: CASSATTLGSSYEQYF. CDR3 in DNA: TGTGCCAGCAGCGCCACGACATTGGGGAGCTCCTACGAGCAGTACTTC.

This sequence joins TRBV27 and TRBJ2-1, with 7 bases lining up with TRBD2. This CDR3 contains 16 residues. The trim removed 7 bases at V and 0 bases at J, leaving 9 bases unmatched. Germline V CDR1 and CDR2: MNHEY, SMNVEV (reference sequence). CDR3 amino acids: CASIHSGRSSYNEQFF. The CDR3 DNA sequence: TGTGCCAGCATTCATTCCGGGAGGAGCTCCTACAATGAGCAGTTCTTC.

This clonotype was found many times. This chain uses TRBV12-3 or TRBV12-4 with TRBJ2-1; D not resolved. This CDR3 is built from 12 residues. V lost 1 base to trimming and J lost 6 bases, with 4 bases between them. CDR3 coding DNA: TGTGCCAGCAGTTTAGGATCCAATGAGCAGTTCTTC. Its protein is CASSLGSNEQFF.

This clonotype was counted many times. J is TRBJ2-4 and V is TRBV29-1; D unresolved. The CDR3 totals 13 residues. The germline V gene encodes CDR1 SQVTM and CDR2 ANQGSEA. With 3 bases removed from V and 8 bases from J, the gap between germline ends came to 14 bases. CDR3 amino acids: CSVDGPGGYIQYF. The DNA of the CDR3 is TGCAGCGTTGATGGGCCCGGTGGTTACATTCAGTACTTC.